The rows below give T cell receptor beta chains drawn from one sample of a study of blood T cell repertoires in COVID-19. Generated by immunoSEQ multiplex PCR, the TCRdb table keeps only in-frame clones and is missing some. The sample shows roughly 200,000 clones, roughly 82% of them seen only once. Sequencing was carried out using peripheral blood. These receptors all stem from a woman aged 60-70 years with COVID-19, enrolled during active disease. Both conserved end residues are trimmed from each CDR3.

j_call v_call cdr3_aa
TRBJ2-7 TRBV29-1 SVEDRGSYEQY
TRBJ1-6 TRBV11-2 ASSLPDGIGGYNSPLH
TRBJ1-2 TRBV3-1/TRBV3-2 ASSGRVYGYT
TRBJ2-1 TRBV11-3 ASSRTSGRLDEQF
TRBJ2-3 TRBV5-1 ASSLNRGSTDTQY
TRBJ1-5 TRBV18 ASSGQYNQPQH
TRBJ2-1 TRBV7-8 ASSLAGGTSGQQF
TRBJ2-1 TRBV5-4 ASSLPSGGLSYNEQF
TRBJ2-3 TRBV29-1 SVEDPDRGVWDTQY
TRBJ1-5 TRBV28 ASSLSTLAAPQGPLSNQPQH
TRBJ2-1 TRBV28 ASSTVRQGLSGNEQF
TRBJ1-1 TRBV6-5 ASSFYPGQGPDEAF
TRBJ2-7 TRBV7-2 ASSSNRDTYEQY
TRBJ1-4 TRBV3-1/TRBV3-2 ASSQDRQGYEKLF
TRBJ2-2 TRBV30 AWSVTRYTGELF
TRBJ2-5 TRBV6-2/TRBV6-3 ASSPGIETQY
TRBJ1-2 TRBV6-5 ASSYFGRTAYGYT
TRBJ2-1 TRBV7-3 ASSLTGGNSYNEQF
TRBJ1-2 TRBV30 AWSVGEVGYT
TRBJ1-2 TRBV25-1 ASSEYSGAPSGYT
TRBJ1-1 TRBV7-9 ASSRYGQGNTEAF
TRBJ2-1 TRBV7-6 ASSSLAGEYNEQF
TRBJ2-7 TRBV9 ASSAGLAETYEQY